The clone carrying this T cell receptor beta chain has more than one count but fewer than ten. This sample stems from a study of patients and donors after allogeneic stem cell transplantation. Each CDR3 protein gets one entry after TCRdb re-called the RT-PCR reads with MiXCR. The top ten hold 6% of the sample, which has about 960,000 distinct CDR3 sequences, about a sixth seen once. Looked up from germline, CDR1 is GTSNPN and CDR2 is SVGIG (reference sequence). Trimming removed 3 bases from V and 5 bases from J, with 13 bases in between. The CDR3 extends over 14 amino acids. This chain uses TRBV30 with TRBJ1-4, with D maybe TRBD1 (5 bases). The sequenced material came from blood, either unsorted or a sorted T cell fraction (not recorded which). This clonotype was sampled from a human donor who was either an allogeneic HSCT recipient or a stem cell or donor lymphocyte infusion donor (not recorded which). It is not recorded whose cells these are; they may come from a transplant donor. The CDR3 region is CAWSLGRGNEKLFF. CDR3 nucleotides: TGTGCCTGGAGCCTGGGACGAGGGAATGAAAAACTGTTTTTT.